These T cell receptor beta chains were read from a single sample in a study of T cell responses to AZD1222 COVID-19 vaccine. TCRdb's copy holds only in-frame clones and misses some; the assay was immunoSEQ multiplex PCR. The repertoire includes 55,000 to 75,000 clones, 79% of them detected once, and roughly 21% sits in the top ten. Sequences were derived from peripheral blood, sampled on day 0 of MenACWY control vaccination. These receptors were obtained from an adult in good health. The CDR3 runs from the conserved cysteine through the conserved F or W. A D gene is named only where the DNA matches it firmly. Clone size is given for some rows only: seen once, a few or many times, or a class if the clone is expanded.

clone size | J gene | V gene | D gene | CDR3 protein | CDR3 DNA
NA | TRBJ1-3 | TRBV4-3 | NA | CASSQDTSRNTIYF | TGCGCCAGCAGCCAAGATACTAGCCGAAACACCATATATTTT
few | TRBJ1-4 | TRBV4-2 | NA | CASSQEAQEERELFF | TGTGCCAGCAGCCAAGAGGCCCAGGAAGAAAGGGAACTGTTTTTT
NA | TRBJ1-6 | TRBV2 | NA | CASKPSLYNSPLHF | TGTGCCAGCAAACCCAGCCTCTATAATTCACCCCTCCACTTT
NA | TRBJ2-7 | TRBV3-1/TRBV3-2 | TRBD2 | CASSLGLAAYEQYF | TGTGCCAGCAGCCTGGGACTAGCCGCCTACGAGCAGTACTTC
NA | TRBJ2-6 | TRBV4-2 | NA | CASSQGRRVLSGANVLTF | TGTGCCAGCAGCCAAGGTCGCAGGGTGTTGTCTGGGGCCAACGTCCTGACTTTC
few | TRBJ2-7 | TRBV5-8 | TRBD2 | CASSLMGLARRPSYEQYF | TGTGCCAGCAGCTTGATGGGACTAGCGAGGCGCCCCTCCTACGAGCAGTACTTC
NA | TRBJ2-5 | TRBV11-2 | NA | CASSIEETQYF | TGTGCCAGCAGCATAGAAGAGACCCAGTACTTC
NA | TRBJ2-5 | TRBV4-2 | TRBD2 | CASSQEALAGGPPETQYF | TGTGCCAGCAGCCAAGAAGCACTAGCGGGGGGCCCCCCTGAGACCCAGTACTTC
few | TRBJ2-7 | TRBV30 | NA | CAWSNGVDPSYEQYF | TGTGCCTGGAGTAATGGAGTGGACCCCTCCTACGAGCAGTACTTC
NA | TRBJ2-2 | TRBV21-1 | NA | CASSRGRWGRTGELFF | TGTGCCAGCAGCAGAGGCAGGTGGGGCAGAACCGGGGAGCTGTTTTTT
few | TRBJ1-1 | TRBV30 | TRBD1 | CARSGTGGKAFF | TGTGCCCGGTCCGGGACAGGGGGCAAAGCTTTCTTT
NA | TRBJ1-2 | TRBV5-1 | NA | CASSLFGDPSNYGYTF | TGCGCCAGCAGCTTGTTTGGGGACCCCTCTAACTATGGCTACACCTTC
NA | TRBJ2-2 | TRBV12-3/TRBV12-4 | NA | CASSRLNTGELFF | TGTGCCAGCAGCCGCTTGAACACCGGGGAGCTGTTTTTT
few | TRBJ2-3 | TRBV19 | NA | CASSTLSSDTQYF | TGTGCCAGTTCAACCCTATCTTCAGATACGCAGTATTTT
NA | TRBJ2-7 | TRBV6-5 | TRBD1 | CASSYSGTGGGEQYF | TGTGCCAGCAGTTACTCCGGGACAGGGGGCGGAGAGCAGTACTTC
once | TRBJ1-4 | TRBV19 | NA | CASSAGTVPEKLFF | TGTGCCAGTAGTGCCGGGACGGTACCTGAAAAACTGTTTTTT
NA | TRBJ2-7 | TRBV9 | NA | CASSPTGNSYEQYF | TGTGCCAGCAGCCCCACAGGTAACTCCTACGAGCAGTACTTC